This TCR beta chain was captured by sequencing in a study of T cells in Graves' hyperthyroidism and ophthalmopathy. The source material, RNA transcripts, was used to amplify TCR beta CDR3 regions. HTBI primers were the set used in a first-round RT-PCR of the TCR CDR3. A single record per CDR3 protein comes from TCRdb applying MiXCR to the multiplex PCR reads. The table shows a few hundred thousand distinct CDR3 sequences, with approximately 13% occurring only once. The CDR3 contains 15 residues. CDR1 DFQATT and CDR2 SNEGSKA come from the germline V gene (reference sequence). The V gene lost 7 bases and the J gene lost 3 bases, with 19 bases spanning the gap.

The sequenced sample was blood. This TCR came from a woman aged 25 to 39 with Graves' hyperthyroidism that later progressed to Graves' ophthalmopathy. The V call is TRBV20-1, the J call TRBJ2-1; D is undetermined. CDR3 protein: CSVMASGRFYNEQFF. For the CDR3, the DNA is TGCAGTGTTATGGCGTCTGGGCGGTTCTACAATGAGCAGTTCTTC.